A single sample is the source of the 13 T cell receptor beta chains below, sequenced in a study of shared clonotypes between healthy human individuals. Using immunoSEQ multiplex PCR, the repertoire was profiled, and TCRdb retains in-frame clones only, with some absent. The repertoire has about 490,000 clones, 70% to 85% of them found once; the top ten carry around 12%. Sequencing used PBMCs. The source of these receptors is a woman in her 40s in good health. Some clones in this sample may be carry-over from other donors' samples.

Details on this clone: Other DNA sequences of this sample code for an identical CDR3. This chain links TRBV5-1 with TRBJ2-1; D possibly corresponds to TRBD1 (5 bases). V dropped 2 bases and J dropped 6 bases, with 9 bases sitting between them. The CDR3 has 13 residues. Germline assignment: CDR1 SGHRS and CDR2 YFSETQ. CDR3 protein: CASSFGQGNEQFF. The CDR3 nucleotides are TGCGCCAGCAGCTTCGGGCAGGGCAATGAGCAGTTCTTC.

The J gene is TRBJ2-5, the V gene TRBV7-3; 15 bases fit TRBD2. V lost 3 bases and J lost 4; bases outside the gene matches: 6. The CDR3 totals 17 residues. Per germline, CDR1 SGHTA and CDR2 FQGTGA. The CDR3 DNA follows: TGTGCCAGCAGCTTGAACGGACTAGCGGGAGGGGCAGAGACCCAGTACTTC. Translated, it gives CASSLNGLAGGAETQYF.

The V call is TRBV10-3, the J call TRBJ1-1, with a tentative D call TRBD1 (5 bases). Germline assignment: CDR1 ENHRY and CDR2 SYGVKD. Trimming pared 9 bases from V and 3 bases from J, leaving 5 bases between. The CDR3 runs to 10 residues. DNA for the CDR3: TGTGCCATGGGGGACACTGAAGCTTTCTTT. Its protein product is CAMGDTEAFF.

The chain couples TRBV9 to TRBJ2-3; D call uncertain. CDR1 and CDR2 (germline): SGDLS, YYNGEE. The CDR3 is 17 residues long. The germline V and J ends were trimmed by 0 bases and 4 bases, with 18 bases remaining between them. The DNA for the CDR3 is TGTGCCAGCAGCGTAGGCGGAACAGCCTCCCGCGCAGATACGCAGTATTTT. Translated: CASSVGGTASRADTQYF. The full variable domain, rest sourced from reference TRBV9 and TRBJ2-3, is DSGVTQTPKHLITATGQRVTLRCSPRSGDLSVYWYQQSLDQGLQFLIQYYNGEERAKGNILERFSAQQFPDLHSELNLSSLELGDSALYFCASSVGGTASRADTQYFGPGTRLTVL.

J is TRBJ2-7 and V is TRBV5-6; D is unresolved. Trimming stripped 0 bases from V and 2 bases from J, with 6 bases between. The CDR3 loop spans 13 amino acids. Germline V gives CDR1 SGHDT, CDR2 YYEEEE. For the CDR3, the DNA is TGTGCCAGCAGCTTGGCCTTTCCCTACGAGCAGTACTTC. It translates to CASSLAFPYEQYF.

The J gene is TRBJ1-5, the V gene TRBV19, with 8 positions matching TRBD1. This CDR3 contains 16 residues. V lost 5 bases to trimming and J lost 6 bases; unmatched junction nucleotides: 12. CDR1 LNHDA and CDR2 SQIVND come from the germline V gene (reference sequence). CDR3 region: CASSPSDRAKGQPQHF. In DNA, the CDR3 is TGTGCCAGTAGTCCCTCGGACAGGGCGAAGGGTCAGCCCCAGCATTTT.

This clone has a single count. The chain links TRBV5-4 to TRBJ1-3, with TRBD1 as a possible D gene (5 bases). CDR1 and CDR2 from the germline V gene are SGHNT and YYREEE (reference sequence). Trimming stripped 4 bases from V and 0 bases from J, with 11 bases between. This CDR3 has 15 amino acids. The DNA of the CDR3 is TGTGCCAGCAGCCCGGGACGGTCCTCTGGAAACACCATATATTTT. Residues: CASSPGRSSGNTIYF.

This chain connects TRBV7-2 to TRBJ2-1; 9 nucleotides line up with TRBD2. Germline-derived CDR1 and CDR2 are SGHTA and FQGNSA. The CDR3 has 15 residues. The junction had 5 bases not matched to a gene; V was cut back by 1 base and J by 7 bases. The CDR3 loop is CASSLGSGSWNEQFF. CDR3 DNA sequence: TGTGCCAGCAGCTTAGGTAGCGGGAGTTGGAATGAGCAGTTCTTC.

The chain has TRBV28 and TRBJ2-3; 9 nucleotides line up with TRBD2. The CDR3 is 14 residues long. Germline V gene lookup returns CDR1 MDHEN and CDR2 SYDVKM. V lost 4 bases, J lost 5 bases, and 4 bases stayed unmatched. CDR3 nucleotides: TGTGCCAGCAGTTCCGGGACTAGCCTAGATACGCAGTATTTT. Translation gives CASSSGTSLDTQYF. The variable domain in full, with the rest retrieved from reference TRBV28 and TRBJ2-3, is DVKVTQSSRYLVKRTGEKVFLECVQDMDHENMFWYRQDPGLGLRLIYFSYDVKMKEKGDIPEGYSVSREKKERFSLILESASTNQTSMYLCASSSGTSLDTQYFGPGTRLTVL.

CDR3 sequence reads: CSVDRENTEAFF. The CDR3 bases are TGCAGCGTTGACAGGGAGAACACTGAAGCTTTCTTT. V gene TRBV29-1 combines with J gene TRBJ1-1; D perhaps matches TRBD1 (5 bases). Germline CDR1 reads SQVTM; CDR2 reads ANQGSEA. The CDR3 totals 12 residues. V gave up 3 bases and J gave up 1 base, with 6 bases separating them.

This CDR3 is CASSNRQGPSEQPQHF. The CDR3 bases are TGTGCCAGCAGTAACCGACAGGGCCCTTCGGAGCAGCCCCAGCATTTT. The chain combines TRBV7-3 with TRBJ1-5; 7 bases align to TRBD1. The J segment lost 7 bases and the V segment lost 6 bases, leaving 15 bases of the junction unmatched. Germline loops: CDR1 SGHTA, CDR2 FQGTGA. The CDR3 has 16 residues.

This clone was seen many times. The rearrangement uses TRBV6-4 and TRBJ2-2; no firm D call. The CDR3 covers 14 residues. Germline CDR1 reads MRHNA; CDR2 reads SNTAGT. V was cut by 3 bases and J by 3 bases, with 8 bases left in between. CDR3 region: CASSESPHTGELFF. As DNA, the CDR3 is TGTGCCAGCAGTGAGTCCCCCCACACCGGGGAGCTGTTTTTT.

The V gene is TRBV4-3, the J gene TRBJ1-2, with D possibly matching TRBD1 (6 bases). V dropped 6 bases and J dropped 7 bases, with 18 bases sitting between them. This CDR3 is 14 amino acids long. Germline V lookup: CDR1 LGHNA, CDR2 YSLEER. CDR3 loop: CASRHNRESGGYTF. For the CDR3, the DNA is TGCGCCAGCAGACATAACAGGGAAAGCGGTGGCTACACCTTC.